These 14 T cell receptor beta chains were all obtained from the same sample, sequenced in a study of beta chain features in type 1 diabetes. Findings and limits, study-wide: Within each of all four CD4+ subsets, Type 1 diabetes patients had TCRB CDR3s that were moderately but significantly shorter.

Their specific antigens are unknown. The study reverse transcribed the entire isolated RNA, so it sequenced expressed TCRB transcripts. Measured with immunoSEQ multiplex PCR; TCRdb has only the in-frame clones, and not every one. The sample shows a few hundred thousand clones, 24% of them seen only once. Input material: naive CD4+ T cells from blood. These receptors all stem from a woman between 25 and 40 years old with type 1 diabetes.

The count of this clone is one. The chain recombines TRBV27 with TRBJ1-1, with D possibly matching TRBD1 (6 bases). This CDR3 region has 13 residues. With 8 bases removed from V and 3 bases from J, the gap between germline ends came to 13 bases. Germline V CDR1 and CDR2: MNHEY, SMNVEV (reference sequence). CDR3 DNA: TGTGCCAGCGGCCGGACAGACTACACTGAAGCTTTCTTT. Residues: CASGRTDYTEAFF.

This clone has a handful of counts. This sequence joins TRBV7-9 and TRBJ1-4; D is unresolved. Per the germline V gene, CDR1 is SEHNR and CDR2 is FQNEAQ (reference sequence). The V end lost 2 bases, the J end lost 8 bases, and 9 bases lay between the germline ends. The CDR3 consists of 13 residues. The CDR3 loop reads CASSLSSGEKLFF. The DNA for the CDR3 is TGTGCCAGCAGCTTATCTAGTGGGGAAAAACTGTTTTTT.

In this sample, this clone turned up a few times. The same CDR3 is also encoded by other DNA sequences in this sample. This chain joins TRBV7-9 and TRBJ1-5; perhaps TRBD1 as D (5 bases). The V and J ends lost 5 bases and 1 base respectively, with 9 bases between them. This CDR3 is built from 14 residues. Germline CDR1 SEHNR, CDR2 FQNEAQ (reference sequence). CDR3: CASSVTGSNQPQHF. CDR3 sequence (DNA): TGTGCCAGCAGCGTAACAGGAAGCAATCAGCCCCAGCATTTT.

This sequence joins TRBV27 and TRBJ1-4; D not certain. The germline V gene encodes CDR1 MNHEY and CDR2 SMNVEV (reference sequence). This CDR3 comprises 15 residues. The V gene lost 5 bases and the J gene lost 4 bases, with 14 bases spanning the gap. The DNA of the CDR3 is TGTGCCAGCAGTGTGACATCTGGATTTAATGAAAAACTGTTTTTT. Translated, it gives CASSVTSGFNEKLFF. The full variable domain, rest sourced from reference TRBV27 and TRBJ1-4, is EAQVTQNPRYLITVTGKKLTVTCSQNMNHEYMSWYRQDPGLGLRQIYYSMNVEVTDKGDVPEGYKVSRKEKRNFPLILESPSPNQTSLYFCASSVTSGFNEKLFFGSGTQLSVL.

This chain's CDR3 is CASSPGQGSIAFF. The CDR3 DNA sequence: TGTGCCAGCAGTCCGGGACAGGGGAGTATAGCTTTCTTT. The chain couples TRBV2 to TRBJ1-1, with 10 nucleotides matching TRBD1. Germline V CDR1 and CDR2: SNHLY, FYNNEI. V gave up 5 bases and J gave up 10 bases; unmatched junction bases: 7. The length of the CDR3 is 13 residues. Combining the CDR3 with reference TRBV2 and TRBJ1-1 gives the whole variable domain EPEVTQTPSHQVTQMGQEVILRCVPISNHLYFYWYRQILGQKVEFLVSFYNNEISEKSEIFDDQFSVERPDGSNFTLKIRSTKLEDSAMYFCASSPGQGSIAFFGQGTRLTVV.

This clone turned up a few times. The chain recombines TRBV29-1 with TRBJ2-4; 7 positions agree with TRBD1. The germline V gene encodes CDR1 SQVTM and CDR2 ANQGSEA. J gave up 7 bases and V 4 bases, and 4 bases lay outside the gene matches. This CDR3 is 12 amino acids long. DNA for the CDR3: TGCAGCGTTGCCGGACAGGAGAACATTCAGTACTTC. Translated: CSVAGQENIQYF.

This clone was seen more than once but under ten times. The rearrangement joins TRBV25-1 to TRBJ2-3; 8 bases fit TRBD1. The CDR3 spans 14 residues. Trimming at V came to 6 bases and at J to 5 bases, leaving 7 bases not matched to a gene. Germline CDR1 MGHDK, CDR2 SYGVNS. The CDR3 nucleotides read TGTGCCAGCAGCCCGACAGGGGAGTTAGATACGCAGTATTTT. This codes for CASSPTGELDTQYF.

This clone was seen a handful of times. The rearrangement links TRBV28 to TRBJ1-2; TRBD1 matches 12 bases. The V gene's germline CDR1 is MDHEN and CDR2 SYDVKM. This CDR3 region has 15 residues. V dropped 3 bases and J dropped 6; count of bases not matched to a gene: 5. The CDR3 DNA reads TGTGCCAGCAGTTTCCGGGACAGGGGGCTTCATGGCTACACCTTC. Amino acids: CASSFRDRGLHGYTF.

The chain combines TRBV27 with TRBJ1-5; D is undetermined. Trimming removed 0 bases at V and 1 base at J, with 7 bases between. This CDR3 comprises 15 residues. Germline values: CDR1 MNHEY, CDR2 SMNVEV (reference sequence). CDR3 sequence reads: CASSLSGSSNQPQHF. CDR3 DNA sequence: TGTGCCAGCAGTTTATCCGGGAGCAGCAATCAGCCCCAGCATTTT.

This rearrangement joins TRBV18 to TRBJ2-2; TRBD2 agrees at 11 bases. V was clipped by 3 bases and J by 1 base; unmatched bases: 1. Germline CDR1 and CDR2: KGHSH and LQKENI. The CDR3 is made up of 16 amino acids. The CDR3 spells CASSPGLAVNTGELFF. The DNA of the CDR3 is TGTGCCAGCTCACCGGGACTAGCGGTGAACACCGGGGAGCTGTTTTTT.

J is TRBJ1-5 and V is TRBV7-2; D not certain. The CDR3 sequence is 13 residues long. Germline-derived CDR1 and CDR2 are SGHTA and FQGNSA. Trimming removed 6 bases at V and 5 bases at J, with 11 bases between. The CDR3 reads CASSPQRDQPQHF. The CDR3 DNA is TGTGCCAGCAGTCCCCAGCGGGATCAGCCCCAGCATTTT. Variable domain in full (rest from reference TRBV7-2 and TRBJ1-5): GAGVSQSPSNKVTEKGKDVELRCDPISGHTALYWYRQSLGQGLEFLIYFQGNSAPDKSGLPSDRFSAERTGGSVSTLTIQRTQQEDSAVYLCASSPQRDQPQHFGDGTRLSIL.

The chain employs TRBV7-9 and TRBJ1-2; D is undetermined. V gave up 0 bases and J gave up 2 bases, with 7 bases separating them. CDR3 length equals 14 residues. Germline CDR1 and CDR2: SEHNR and FQNEAQ (reference sequence). The CDR3 loop is CASSLAAENYGYTF. DNA of the CDR3: TGTGCCAGCAGCTTAGCCGCGGAGAACTATGGCTACACCTTC.

This sequence joins TRBV5-1 and TRBJ2-1, with TRBD2 matching 9 bases. The CDR3 runs to 14 residues. The germline V gene encodes CDR1 SGHRS and CDR2 YFSETQ. V dropped 4 bases and J dropped 8; count of bases not matched to a gene: 7. Written as DNA, the CDR3 is TGCGCCAGCAGCGAAGCGGGAGGAGGCGATGAGCAGTTCTTC. This sequence encodes CASSEAGGGDEQFF.

The J gene is TRBJ2-6, the V gene TRBV7-2, with D possibly being TRBD1 (6 bases). Trimming cost V 5 bases and J 12 bases, with 14 bases left between them. Germline V lookup: CDR1 SGHTA, CDR2 FQGNSA. The CDR3 extends over 13 amino acids. CDR3 DNA: TGTGCCAGCAGCCGGAACAGGGCTACCGTCCTGACTTTC. Its protein is CASSRNRATVLTF.